The entry below gives a single T cell receptor delta chain sequence along with its context. TCRdb records a much larger clone's protein for this DNA, with a difference at residue 11 that likely arises from a read error; the protein given is the translation of the DNA. The data derive from a study of γδ T cells in repeated Plasmodium falciparum infection. Study summary: Age- and gender-matched Australian children served as comparison for malaria-exposed Malian children.

TCRdb redid the clone calls on the multiplex PCR reads with CATT. Among roughly 93,000 delta-chain clones listed, over 0.9% were seen once. The CDR3 has 19 residues. CDR1 TSWWSYY and CDR2 QGS come from the germline V gene. V shed 5 bases, J shed 0 bases, and the junction held 18 bases outside the gene matches. Bulk repertoires came from Vgamma9/Vdelta2+ or Vdelta2-negative gammadelta T cells flow-sorted from PBMC. Source material: gamma-delta T cells from blood. The clonotype originates from a pool of human donors (malaria-infected and uninfected, not separated). The chain has TRDV1 and TRDJ1; 7 bases align to TRDD3. The CDR3 DNA reads TGTGCTCTTGGGTCCTGTAAGTGGGGGACCCTGGGGTACACCGATAAACTCATCTTT. It is translated as CALGSCKWGTLGYTDKLIF.